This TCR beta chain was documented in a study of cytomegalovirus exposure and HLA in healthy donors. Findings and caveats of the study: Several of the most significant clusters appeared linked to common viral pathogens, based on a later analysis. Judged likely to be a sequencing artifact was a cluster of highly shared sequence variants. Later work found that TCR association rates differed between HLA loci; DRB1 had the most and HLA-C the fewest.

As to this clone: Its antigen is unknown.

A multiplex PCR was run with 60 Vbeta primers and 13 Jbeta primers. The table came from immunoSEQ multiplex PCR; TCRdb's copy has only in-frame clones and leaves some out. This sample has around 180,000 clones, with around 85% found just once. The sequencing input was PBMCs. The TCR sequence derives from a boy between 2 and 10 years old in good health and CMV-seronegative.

The CDR3 bases are TGTGCCAGCAGCCCTACGACAGGGGGCTCTGGCTACACCTTC. Encoded protein: CASSPTTGGSGYTF. This chain connects TRBV5-4 to TRBJ1-2, with TRBD1 matching over 10 bases. V shed 4 bases, J shed 7 bases, and the junction held 7 bases outside the gene matches. CDR1 SGHNT and CDR2 YYREEE come from the germline V gene (reference sequence). The CDR3 spans 14 residues.